This T cell receptor beta chain was captured in a study of siplizumab effects on memory and regulatory T cells (dated by TCRdb to about 2019). Looking at the study overall: The study looked at the effect of siplizumab, an anti-CD2 antibody, on alloreactive T-cell subsets in allogeneic mixed lymphocyte reactions made from human PBMCs.

The method behind the library was the immunoSEQ multiplex PCR assay. Roughly 100,000 TCR templates per sample were assayed by the deep sequencing platform. Genomic DNA extracted from sorted T cells was used for TCRbeta CDR3 sequencing. As for the original processing: The R programming language was used for clonal analysis of TCRbeta CDR3 data. Alloreactive CD4+ and CD8+ clones were defined by comparing unstimulated samples with post-reaction CFSE-low samples. Regulatory or non-regulatory origin was assigned to alloreactive CD4+ clones by matching of sequences to sorted unstimulated Treg and non-Treg repertoires. The immuneACCESS repertoire file appears here via TCRdb, limited to in-frame rearrangements. These files lack a portion of the clones; in checked studies, under half of the deficit traces to unresolved V genes, and the cause of the others is not known. Clone size and the V and J calls come from that table; the DNA yielded D and trimming. The sample data list about 87,000 clones, and approximately 95% of these were observed just once. 0.3% of the sample belongs to the ten largest clones.

Sorted unstimulated T cells and proliferating T cells recovered from mixed lymphocyte reactions were subjected to TCRbeta CDR3 sequencing. Fresh whole blood from approximately ten HLA-typed healthy donors was used to isolate PBMCs. Unstimulated CD4+ non-regulatory T cells were FACS-sorted to map the origin of alloreactive clones. This clone has a single count. Its antigen remains unidentified. Base qualities are not provided; no much larger clone lies one nucleotide away. Looking up the germline V gene (reference sequence) yields CDR1 SEHNR and CDR2 FQNEAQ. The cysteine opens and the phenylalanine closes a CDR3 of 13 amino acids. Of the read, only the CDR3 DNA is kept; its 39 bases are in frame from base 1. V and J are truncated by 5 bases and 4 bases respectively, leaving an intervening sequence of 9 bases. Overall study results and their limits: A naive or memory phenotype could not be assigned to roughly 80-95% of proliferating CD4+ or CD8+ clones. Siplizumab significantly lowered the cumulative frequency of alloreactive sequences that could be traced to unstimulated CD4+ memory T cells. Because sequences below about 10^-5 frequency were poorly captured, only a minor fraction of alloreactive clones could be mapped to unstimulated subsets. In reactions with siplizumab, an average of approximately 69% of mappable alloreactive CD4+ clones were Treg-derived, compared with 25% to 30% in control reactions. Unstimulated naive T cells appeared to be more diverse than memory T cells, and naive cells seemed to make a substantial contribution to the alloresponse. Whether proliferating Tregs from siplizumab cultures actually had suppressive function was not functionally confirmed.

The receptor's source is a human donor in good health. The sequence links TRBV7-9 to TRBJ2-1; no D segment can be confidently identified. Source material: non-Treg CD4+ T cells sorted from blood. Interpreted using the paper, the cell subset or site label stands for: FACS-sorted unstimulated CD4+ non-regulatory T cells. In nucleotide form, the sequence is TGTGCCAGCAGCCAAGCGAGGTACAATGAGCAGTTCTTC. This gives the protein CASSQARYNEQFF.